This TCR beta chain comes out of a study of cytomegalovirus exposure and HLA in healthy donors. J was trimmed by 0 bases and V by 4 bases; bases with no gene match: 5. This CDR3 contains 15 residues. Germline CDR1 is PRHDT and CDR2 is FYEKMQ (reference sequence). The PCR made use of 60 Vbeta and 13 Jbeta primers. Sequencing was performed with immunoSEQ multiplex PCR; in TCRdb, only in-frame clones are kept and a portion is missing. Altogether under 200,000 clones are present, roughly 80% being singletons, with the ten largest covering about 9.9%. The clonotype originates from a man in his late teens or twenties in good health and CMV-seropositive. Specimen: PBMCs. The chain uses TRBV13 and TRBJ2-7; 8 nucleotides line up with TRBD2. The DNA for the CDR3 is TGTGCCAGCAGCTCCGGACTAGCAGCCTCCTACGAGCAGTACTTC. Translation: CASSSGLAASYEQYF.